This T cell receptor (beta chain) was found in a study of blood T cell repertoires in COVID-19. Study-wide context: The origin of the acute and convalescent COVID-19 samples was the United States, Italy and Spain.

The count of this clone is one. This study enrolled people aged roughly 18 to 90 from 24 US geographic areas. Cohorts were based on clinical histories the participants reported. Source study methods: Amplification from reference gene primers served as the basis for estimated nucleated cell counts. Using immunoSEQ multiplex PCR, the repertoire was profiled, and TCRdb retains in-frame clones only, with some absent. Clone size and V and J calls were adopted from that table, with D and trimming inferred from the DNA. The table records 150,000 to 200,000 clones, over 80% of them present only once. The V end lost 1 base, the J end lost 0 bases, and 10 bases lay between the germline ends. CDR1 and CDR2 from the germline V gene are SQVTM and ANQGSEA. This CDR3 contains 15 residues.

Sequencing was carried out using PBMCs or T cells enriched from blood (not recorded which). The chain employs TRBV29-1 and TRBJ2-1; D unclear. The source of this sequence is a man between 65 and 80 years old who had been exposed to COVID-19. The CDR3 protein is CSVEGLESSYNEQFF. CDR3 sequence (DNA): TGCAGCGTTGAAGGACTCGAGAGCTCCTACAATGAGCAGTTCTTC.